A selection of T cell receptor beta chains follows, all from one sample in a study of Ad26.COV2.S vaccination and SARS-CoV-2 variants. Sequenced by immunoSEQ multiplex PCR; TCRdb stores in-frame clones only, minus some. Found here are fewer than 900,000 clones, roughly 90% of them singletons; the top ten hold roughly 1.5%. Specimen: peripheral blood, collected in a trial of Ad26.COV2.S vaccine versus placebo. Receptors were obtained from a person aged 18 to 59 who received the Ad26.COV2.S COVID-19 vaccine or a placebo. Both conserved end residues are part of each CDR3. The order of the fields is CDR3 length, clone size, J gene, D gene, V gene, CDR3 protein, CDR3 DNA. The D gene is left open where the match is weak. The size field is filled for only some rows; it gives once, few, many or a size class.

15,few,TRBJ2-5,TRBD1,TRBV30,CAWSSGQPYQETQYF,TGTGCCTGGAGTTCGGGACAGCCTTACCAAGAGACCCAGTACTTC
16,.,TRBJ1-3,.,TRBV18,CASSPSNRVSGNTIYF,TGTGCCAGCTCACCCTCCAACAGGGTTTCTGGAAACACCATATATTTT
13,.,TRBJ2-2,.,TRBV19,CATSGTSPGELFF,TGTGCCACCTCCGGGACAAGTCCAGGGGAGCTGTTTTTT
13,.,TRBJ2-3,.,TRBV7-2,CASSSTPGDTQYF,TGTGCCAGCAGCTCCACGCCCGGAGATACGCAGTATTTT
13,.,TRBJ1-5,.,TRBV30,CAWNEEGRQPQHF,TGTGCCTGGAATGAAGAGGGCCGACAGCCCCAGCATTTT
15,.,TRBJ1-2,.,TRBV29-1,CSVVVAGQRPYGYTF,TGCAGCGTTGTGGTAGCAGGACAGCGCCCCTATGGCTACACCTTC
12,.,TRBJ1-1,.,TRBV2,CASTPGNTEAFF,TGTGCCAGCACTCCAGGGAACACTGAAGCTTTCTTT
13,.,TRBJ1-4,.,TRBV19,CASSIGQSEKLFF,TGTGCCAGTAGTATAGGTCAGTCAGAAAAACTGTTTTTT
13,few,TRBJ2-7,TRBD2,TRBV14,CASSPSGIYEQYF,TGTGCCAGCAGCCCTAGCGGGATCTACGAGCAGTACTTC
15,.,TRBJ1-6,.,TRBV6-5,CASSYISSYNSPLHF,TGTGCCAGCAGTTATATTAGCTCCTATAATTCACCCCTCCACTTT
17,.,TRBJ2-7,.,TRBV4-2,CASSLELTWTESYEQYF,TGTGCCAGCAGCCTAGAATTGACTTGGACAGAGTCCTACGAGCAGTACTTC
14,.,TRBJ1-2,.,TRBV2,CASSDLGQRYGYTF,TGTGCCAGCAGTGACCTAGGGCAGCGCTATGGCTACACCTTC
13,few,TRBJ1-2,TRBD1,TRBV2,CASVGGTGYGYTF,TGTGCCAGCGTGGGGGGGACAGGCTATGGCTACACCTTC
14,.,TRBJ1-2,.,TRBV6-5,CASLWLPANYGYTF,TGTGCCAGCCTCTGGCTCCCAGCTAACTATGGCTACACCTTC
13,.,TRBJ1-1,.,TRBV7-8,CASSPTGRTEAFF,TGTGCCAGCAGCCCGACAGGACGGACTGAAGCTTTCTTT
11,.,TRBJ2-3,.,TRBV12-3/TRBV12-4,CASSPGRGQYF,TGTGCCAGCAGTCCTGGTCGGGGGCAGTATTTT
15,.,TRBJ2-6,.,TRBV29-1,CSGMAGIGGANVLTF,TGCAGCGGGATGGCAGGTATCGGAGGGGCCAACGTCCTGACTTTC